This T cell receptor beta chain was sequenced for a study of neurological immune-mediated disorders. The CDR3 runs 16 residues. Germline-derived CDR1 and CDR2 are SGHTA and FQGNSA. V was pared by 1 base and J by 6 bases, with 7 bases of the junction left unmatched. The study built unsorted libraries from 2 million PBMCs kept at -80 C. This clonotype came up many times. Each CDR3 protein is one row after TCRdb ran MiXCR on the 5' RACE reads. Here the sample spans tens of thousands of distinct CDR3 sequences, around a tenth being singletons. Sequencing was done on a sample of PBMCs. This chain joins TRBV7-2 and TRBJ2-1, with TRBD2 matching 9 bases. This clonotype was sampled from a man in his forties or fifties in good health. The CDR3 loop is CASSLVGGGGTNEQFF. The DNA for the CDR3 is TGTGCCAGCAGCTTAGTCGGCGGGGGGGGCACCAATGAGCAGTTCTTC.